This is a list of T cell receptor beta chains from one sample in a study of cytomegalovirus exposure and HLA in healthy donors. Sequenced by immunoSEQ multiplex PCR; TCRdb stores in-frame clones only, minus some. The sample consists of under 200,000 clones, roughly an eighth of them appearing once. The sequencing sample was made of PBMCs. The source is a man between 45 and 60 years old in good health and CMV-seropositive. The CDR3 runs from the conserved cysteine through the conserved F or W. D genes are given only for firm matches. A clone size is listed for some rows: how often the clone was seen (once, few, many), or a class if it is expanded.

v_gene: TRBV10-3
abundance: .
j_gene: TRBJ2-5
d_gene: TRBD2
CDR3aa: CAISAASGAKQETQYF
CDR3nt: TGTGCCATCAGTGCAGCTAGCGGGGCAAAACAAGAGACCCAGTACTTC

v_gene: TRBV7-9
abundance: few
j_gene: TRBJ2-1
d_gene: .
CDR3aa: CASSLDSYNEQFF
CDR3nt: TGTGCCAGCAGCTTAGACAGCTACAATGAGCAGTTCTTC

v_gene: TRBV5-1
abundance: few
j_gene: TRBJ1-4
d_gene: .
CDR3aa: CASSWNRDDEKLFF
CDR3nt: TGCGCCAGCAGCTGGAACAGGGACGATGAAAAACTGTTTTTT

v_gene: TRBV25-1
abundance: few
j_gene: TRBJ2-7
d_gene: .
CDR3aa: CASSDPGIYEQYF
CDR3nt: TGTGCCAGCAGTGACCCAGGCATCTACGAGCAGTACTTC

v_gene: TRBV4-3
abundance: .
j_gene: TRBJ2-3
d_gene: TRBD1
CDR3aa: CASSQGTRGTGSTDTQYF
CDR3nt: TGCGCCAGCAGCCAAGGGACGAGGGGGACAGGGTCCACAGATACGCAGTATTTT

v_gene: TRBV5-1
abundance: few
j_gene: TRBJ1-1
d_gene: .
CDR3aa: CASSLGRNTEAFF
CDR3nt: TGCGCCAGCAGCTTGGGCAGGAACACTGAAGCTTTCTTT

v_gene: TRBV7-2
abundance: .
j_gene: TRBJ1-4
d_gene: .
CDR3aa: CASSLPGGPNEKLFF
CDR3nt: TGTGCCAGCAGCCTACCGGGGGGTCCTAATGAAAAACTGTTTTTT

v_gene: TRBV7-2
abundance: .
j_gene: TRBJ1-1
d_gene: .
CDR3aa: CASSFGWEGNTEAFF
CDR3nt: TGTGCCAGCAGCTTTGGTTGGGAGGGGAACACTGAAGCTTTCTTT

v_gene: TRBV4-3
abundance: .
j_gene: TRBJ1-2
d_gene: .
CDR3aa: CASSPGTPTRGYTF
CDR3nt: TGCGCCAGCAGCCCGGGGACTCCCACCCGTGGCTACACCTTC

v_gene: TRBV7-9
abundance: few
j_gene: TRBJ1-2
d_gene: TRBD1
CDR3aa: CASSLARGQNRWGGYTF
CDR3nt: TGTGCCAGCAGCCTAGCCCGGGGACAGAACAGATGGGGTGGCTACACCTTC

v_gene: TRBV5-6
abundance: few
j_gene: TRBJ2-7
d_gene: .
CDR3aa: CASSLVGGGNNEQYF
CDR3nt: TGTGCCAGCAGCTTGGTTGGAGGGGGCAACAACGAGCAGTACTTC

v_gene: TRBV7-9
abundance: few
j_gene: TRBJ2-6
d_gene: .
CDR3aa: CASSLAGSGANVLTF
CDR3nt: TGTGCCAGCAGCCTTGCGGGCTCTGGGGCCAACGTCCTGACTTTC

v_gene: TRBV7-9
abundance: few
j_gene: TRBJ2-5
d_gene: .
CDR3aa: CASSLEMGARETQYF
CDR3nt: TGTGCCAGCAGCTTAGAAATGGGGGCGCGAGAGACCCAGTACTTC

v_gene: TRBV4-1
abundance: .
j_gene: TRBJ1-2
d_gene: .
CDR3aa: CASSQDEVVVPVYGYTF
CDR3nt: TGCGCCAGCAGCCAAGATGAGGTCGTCGTCCCAGTCTATGGCTACACCTTC

v_gene: TRBV19
abundance: .
j_gene: TRBJ1-1
d_gene: .
CDR3aa: CASSVQGRTEAFF
CDR3nt: TGTGCCAGTAGTGTACAGGGTAGGACTGAAGCTTTCTTT

v_gene: TRBV6-5
abundance: .
j_gene: TRBJ2-1
d_gene: TRBD1
CDR3aa: CASSHLGQGVNEQFF
CDR3nt: TGTGCCAGCAGTCACTTGGGACAGGGGGTGAATGAGCAGTTCTTC

v_gene: TRBV18
abundance: .
j_gene: TRBJ2-5
d_gene: TRBD1
CDR3aa: CASSRGTAIQETQYF
CDR3nt: TGTGCCAGCTCACGTGGGACAGCTATCCAAGAGACCCAGTACTTC

v_gene: TRBV29-1
abundance: few
j_gene: TRBJ2-1
d_gene: .
CDR3aa: CSVGWYRDNEQFF
CDR3nt: TGCAGCGTTGGATGGTACAGGGACAATGAGCAGTTCTTC

v_gene: TRBV7-2
abundance: .
j_gene: TRBJ1-2
d_gene: .
CDR3aa: CASSPTGSDYGYTF
CDR3nt: TGTGCCAGCAGCCCCACCGGGTCAGACTATGGCTACACCTTC

v_gene: TRBV18
abundance: .
j_gene: TRBJ1-1
d_gene: TRBD1
CDR3aa: CASSPGQGGLGAFF
CDR3nt: TGTGCCAGCTCCCCGGGGCAGGGGGGCTTAGGAGCTTTCTTT

v_gene: TRBV5-4
abundance: few
j_gene: TRBJ2-5
d_gene: .
CDR3aa: CASSSKFGTGHRAQYF
CDR3nt: TGTGCCAGCAGCTCAAAATTTGGGACCGGTCACAGGGCCCAGTACTTC

v_gene: TRBV19
abundance: .
j_gene: TRBJ1-1
d_gene: .
CDR3aa: CASSPTAGVNTEAFF
CDR3nt: TGTGCCAGTAGTCCAACCGCGGGCGTGAACACTGAAGCTTTCTTT

v_gene: TRBV7-3
abundance: .
j_gene: TRBJ2-5
d_gene: TRBD1
CDR3aa: CASSPDRVETQYF
CDR3nt: TGTGCCAGCAGCCCCGACAGGGTCGAGACCCAGTACTTC

v_gene: TRBV5-4
abundance: few
j_gene: TRBJ2-1
d_gene: TRBD2
CDR3aa: CASSLGGLAGGYNEQFF
CDR3nt: TGTGCCAGCAGCTTGGGGGGACTAGCGGGGGGGTACAATGAGCAGTTCTTC

v_gene: TRBV20-1
abundance: .
j_gene: TRBJ1-5
d_gene: .
CDR3aa: CSARAGQPQHF
CDR3nt: TGCAGTGCTAGAGCGGGGCAGCCCCAGCATTTT

v_gene: TRBV2
abundance: few
j_gene: TRBJ1-4
d_gene: .
CDR3aa: CASSPGGTNEKLFF
CDR3nt: TGTGCCAGCAGTCCCGGAGGGACTAATGAAAAACTGTTTTTT

v_gene: TRBV28
abundance: .
j_gene: TRBJ2-5
d_gene: .
CDR3aa: CASSLYRGGKETQYF
CDR3nt: TGTGCCAGCAGTTTATATCGAGGGGGTAAAGAGACCCAGTACTTC

v_gene: TRBV7-2
abundance: few
j_gene: TRBJ2-2
d_gene: .
CDR3aa: CASSLNSNTGELFF
CDR3nt: TGTGCCAGCAGCTTAAACTCGAACACCGGGGAGCTGTTTTTT

v_gene: TRBV5-8
abundance: .
j_gene: TRBJ1-1
d_gene: .
CDR3aa: CASSLWVGREGTEAFF
CDR3nt: TGTGCCAGCAGCTTGTGGGTGGGCAGGGAGGGCACTGAAGCTTTCTTT

v_gene: TRBV9
abundance: .
j_gene: TRBJ2-5
d_gene: TRBD2
CDR3aa: CASRASGSGQETQYF
CDR3nt: TGTGCCAGCAGAGCTAGCGGCTCGGGTCAAGAGACCCAGTACTTC

v_gene: TRBV28
abundance: .
j_gene: TRBJ1-2
d_gene: TRBD1
CDR3aa: CASRATGKGGYTF
CDR3nt: TGTGCCAGCAGGGCGACAGGGAAGGGTGGCTACACCTTC

v_gene: TRBV6-5
abundance: few
j_gene: TRBJ2-7
d_gene: .
CDR3aa: CASSYGLSYEQYF
CDR3nt: TGTGCCAGCAGTTACGGCTTGTCCTACGAGCAGTACTTC

v_gene: TRBV11-1
abundance: few
j_gene: TRBJ1-4
d_gene: .
CDR3aa: CASSRTGGEAEKLFF
CDR3nt: TGTGCCAGCAGCCGGACCGGGGGGGAGGCGGAAAAACTGTTTTTT

v_gene: TRBV20-1
abundance: .
j_gene: TRBJ2-7
d_gene: .
CDR3aa: CSARSAYEQYF
CDR3nt: TGCAGTGCTAGGTCGGCCTACGAGCAGTACTTC

v_gene: TRBV7-7
abundance: .
j_gene: TRBJ2-5
d_gene: TRBD2
CDR3aa: CASSSTSGYQETQYF
CDR3nt: TGTGCCAGCAGCTCGACTAGCGGCTACCAAGAGACCCAGTACTTC

v_gene: TRBV11-2
abundance: .
j_gene: TRBJ2-4
d_gene: TRBD2
CDR3aa: CASSLRVLAGGPVNIQYF
CDR3nt: TGTGCCAGCAGCTTAAGGGTGTTAGCGGGGGGGCCGGTAAACATTCAGTACTTC

v_gene: TRBV5-1
abundance: .
j_gene: TRBJ2-5
d_gene: .
CDR3aa: CASSLDAASDQETQYF
CDR3nt: TGCGCCAGCAGCTTGGATGCGGCTAGCGACCAAGAGACCCAGTACTTC

v_gene: TRBV4-3
abundance: .
j_gene: TRBJ1-4
d_gene: .
CDR3aa: CASSSRGEEKLFF
CDR3nt: TGCGCCAGCAGCTCCCGGGGTGAGGAAAAACTGTTTTTT

v_gene: TRBV7-2
abundance: .
j_gene: TRBJ2-4
d_gene: TRBD1
CDR3aa: CASSWNSGTGGGGIQYF
CDR3nt: TGTGCCAGCAGCTGGAATTCCGGGACAGGGGGAGGAGGCATTCAGTACTTC

v_gene: TRBV5-4
abundance: .
j_gene: TRBJ2-3
d_gene: .
CDR3aa: CASSLGDTTDTQYF
CDR3nt: TGTGCCAGCAGCTTGGGCGACACCACAGATACGCAGTATTTT

v_gene: TRBV7-9
abundance: .
j_gene: TRBJ1-6
d_gene: .
CDR3aa: CASSLNSGGTPLHF
CDR3nt: TGTGCCAGCAGCTTAAATTCGGGGGGGACACCCCTCCACTTT

v_gene: TRBV5-1
abundance: few
j_gene: TRBJ2-5
d_gene: TRBD2
CDR3aa: CASSSGLAGQETQYF
CDR3nt: TGCGCCAGCAGCTCAGGACTAGCGGGACAAGAGACCCAGTACTTC

v_gene: TRBV18
abundance: few
j_gene: TRBJ2-5
d_gene: .
CDR3aa: CASSSGLPQTQYF
CDR3nt: TGTGCCAGCTCATCCGGACTACCCCAGACCCAGTACTTC

v_gene: TRBV4-3
abundance: .
j_gene: TRBJ2-1
d_gene: .
CDR3aa: CASSLRLGAKGGAQYPNEQFF
CDR3nt: TGCGCCAGCAGCCTGAGACTGGGAGCAAAGGGGGGGGCGCAGTACCCCAATGAGCAGTTCTTC

v_gene: TRBV15
abundance: .
j_gene: TRBJ1-2
d_gene: .
CDR3aa: CATSRDGGGYGYTF
CDR3nt: TGTGCCACCAGCAGGGATGGCGGGGGCTATGGCTACACCTTC

v_gene: TRBV4-3
abundance: few
j_gene: TRBJ1-2
d_gene: .
CDR3aa: CASSQGVRDSTNYGYTF
CDR3nt: TGCGCCAGCAGCCAAGGGGTGCGGGACTCCACCAACTATGGCTACACCTTC

v_gene: TRBV9
abundance: few
j_gene: TRBJ1-2
d_gene: .
CDR3aa: CASSVGGGANYGYTF
CDR3nt: TGTGCCAGCAGCGTAGGAGGCGGCGCTAACTATGGCTACACCTTC

v_gene: TRBV6-4
abundance: few
j_gene: TRBJ2-3
d_gene: .
CDR3aa: CASSEEGGVDTQYF
CDR3nt: TGTGCCAGCAGTGAAGAGGGGGGGGTAGATACGCAGTATTTT

v_gene: TRBV7-9
abundance: .
j_gene: TRBJ1-2
d_gene: .
CDR3aa: CASTLTRDGYTF
CDR3nt: TGTGCCAGCACCCTAACCAGGGATGGCTACACCTTC

v_gene: TRBV7-2
abundance: .
j_gene: TRBJ2-3
d_gene: .
CDR3aa: CASSNDRRTTDTQYF
CDR3nt: TGTGCCAGCAGTAACGACAGGCGAACCACAGATACGCAGTATTTT

v_gene: TRBV5-1
abundance: few
j_gene: TRBJ2-5
d_gene: .
CDR3aa: CASSPSWAVQETQYF
CDR3nt: TGCGCCAGCAGCCCCTCCTGGGCAGTACAAGAGACCCAGTACTTC

v_gene: TRBV6-5
abundance: few
j_gene: TRBJ1-1
d_gene: .
CDR3aa: CASSFRKFSGNTEAFF
CDR3nt: TGTGCCAGCAGTTTCCGGAAGTTTTCAGGGAACACTGAAGCTTTCTTT

v_gene: TRBV5-4
abundance: few
j_gene: TRBJ2-5
d_gene: .
CDR3aa: CASTQKDGETQYF
CDR3nt: TGTGCCAGCACCCAGAAAGACGGGGAGACCCAGTACTTC